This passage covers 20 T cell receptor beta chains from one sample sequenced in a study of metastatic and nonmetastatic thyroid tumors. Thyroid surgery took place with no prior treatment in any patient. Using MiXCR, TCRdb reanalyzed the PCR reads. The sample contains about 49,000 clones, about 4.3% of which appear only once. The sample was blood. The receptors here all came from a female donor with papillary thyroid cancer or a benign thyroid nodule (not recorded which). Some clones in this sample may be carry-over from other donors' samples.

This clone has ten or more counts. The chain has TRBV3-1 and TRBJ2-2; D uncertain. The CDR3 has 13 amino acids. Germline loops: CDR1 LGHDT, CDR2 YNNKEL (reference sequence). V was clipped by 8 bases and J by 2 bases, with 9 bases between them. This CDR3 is CASDRGNTGELFF. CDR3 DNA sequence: TGTGCCAGCGACCGAGGAAACACCGGGGAGCTGTTTTTT.

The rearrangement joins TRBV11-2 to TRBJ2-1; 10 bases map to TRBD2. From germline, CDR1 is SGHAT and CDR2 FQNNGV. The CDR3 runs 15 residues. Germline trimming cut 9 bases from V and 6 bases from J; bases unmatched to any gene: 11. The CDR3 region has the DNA TGTGCCAGTAGAGCGGGAGGGCCTTCGGGCAATGAGCAGTTCTTC. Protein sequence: CASRAGGPSGNEQFF. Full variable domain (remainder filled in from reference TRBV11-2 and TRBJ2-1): EAGVAQSPRYKIIEKRQSVAFWCNPISGHATLYWYQQILGQGPKLLIQFQNNGVVDDSQLPKDRFSAERLKGVDSTLKIQPAKLEDSAVYLCASRAGGPSGNEQFFGPGTRLTVL.

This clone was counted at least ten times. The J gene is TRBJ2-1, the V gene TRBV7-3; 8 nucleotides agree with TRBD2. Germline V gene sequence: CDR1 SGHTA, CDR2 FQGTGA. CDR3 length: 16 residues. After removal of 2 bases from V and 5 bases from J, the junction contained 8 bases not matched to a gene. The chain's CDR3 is CASSLSAGVSHNEQFF. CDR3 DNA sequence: TGTGCCAGCAGCTTATCAGCGGGAGTATCCCACAATGAGCAGTTCTTC.

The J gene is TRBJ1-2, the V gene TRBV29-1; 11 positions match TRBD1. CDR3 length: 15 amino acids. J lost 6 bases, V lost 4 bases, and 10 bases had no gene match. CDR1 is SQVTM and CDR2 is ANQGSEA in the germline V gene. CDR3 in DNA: TGCAGCGTTGTCGTGGACAGGGGGCTCTGGGATGGCTACACCTTC. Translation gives CSVVVDRGLWDGYTF.

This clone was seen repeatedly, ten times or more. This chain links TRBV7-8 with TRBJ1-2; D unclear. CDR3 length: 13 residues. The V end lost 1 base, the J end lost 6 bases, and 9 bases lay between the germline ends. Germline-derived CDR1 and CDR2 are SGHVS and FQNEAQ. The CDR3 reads CASSLEGSDGYTF. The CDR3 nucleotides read TGTGCCAGCAGCTTAGAGGGCAGTGATGGCTACACCTTC.

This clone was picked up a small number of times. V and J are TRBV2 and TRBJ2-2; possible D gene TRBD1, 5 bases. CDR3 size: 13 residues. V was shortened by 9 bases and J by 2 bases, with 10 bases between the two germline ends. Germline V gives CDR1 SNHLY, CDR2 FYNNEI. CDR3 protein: CARGGANTGELFF. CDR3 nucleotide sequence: TGTGCCAGGGGTGGGGCCAACACCGGGGAGCTGTTTTTT. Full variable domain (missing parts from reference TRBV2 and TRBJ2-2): EPEVTQTPSHQVTQMGQEVILRCVPISNHLYFYWYRQILGQKVEFLVSFYNNEISEKSEIFDDQFSVERPDGSNFTLKIRSTKLEDSAMYFCARGGANTGELFFGEGSRLTVL.

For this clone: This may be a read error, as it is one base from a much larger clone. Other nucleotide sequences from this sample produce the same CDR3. For the CDR3, the DNA is TGTGCCAGTAGTATTAGGACTAGCGGGAGTAGGGAGACCCAGTACTTC. Amino acid sequence: CASSIRTSGSRETQYF. The rearrangement uses TRBV19 and TRBJ2-5; 13 nucleotides line up with TRBD2. The CDR3 consists of 16 residues. J gave up 5 bases and V 3 bases, and 6 bases lay outside the gene matches. Germline CDR1 LNHDA, CDR2 SQIVND (reference sequence).

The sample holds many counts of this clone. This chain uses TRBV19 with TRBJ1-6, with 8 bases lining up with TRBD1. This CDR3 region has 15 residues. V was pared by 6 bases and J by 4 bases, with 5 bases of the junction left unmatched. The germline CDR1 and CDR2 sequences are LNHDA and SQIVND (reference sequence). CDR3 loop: CASRGQVAYNSPLHF. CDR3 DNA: TGTGCCAGTAGGGGACAGGTTGCTTATAATTCACCCCTCCACTTT. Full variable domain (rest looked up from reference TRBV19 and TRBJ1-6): DGGITQSPKYLFRKEGQNVTLSCEQNLNHDAMYWYRQDPGQGLRLIYYSQIVNDFQKGDIAEGYSVSREKKESFPLTVTSAQKNPTAFYLCASRGQVAYNSPLHFGNGTRLTVT.

CDR3 in amino acids: CASSPGLEWPYEQYF. CDR3 nucleotide sequence: TGTGCCAGCAGCCCTGGACTAGAGTGGCCCTACGAGCAGTACTTC. The chain has TRBV6-1 and TRBJ2-7; TRBD2 matches at 7 bases. CDR1 and CDR2 (germline): MNHNS, SASEGT. V was pared by 6 bases and J by 2 bases, with 10 bases of the junction left unmatched. This CDR3 is 15 amino acids long.

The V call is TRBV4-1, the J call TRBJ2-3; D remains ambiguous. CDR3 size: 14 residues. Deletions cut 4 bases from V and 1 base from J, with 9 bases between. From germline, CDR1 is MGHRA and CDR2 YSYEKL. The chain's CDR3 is CASSPAAGTDTQYF. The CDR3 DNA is TGCGCCAGCAGCCCGGCAGCAGGCACAGATACGCAGTATTTT.

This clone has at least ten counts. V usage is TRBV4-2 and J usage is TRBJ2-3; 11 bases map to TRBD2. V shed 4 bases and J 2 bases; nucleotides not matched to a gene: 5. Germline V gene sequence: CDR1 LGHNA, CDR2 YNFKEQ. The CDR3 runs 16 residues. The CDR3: CASSPTSGNFTDTQYF. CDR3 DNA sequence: TGTGCCAGCAGCCCGACTAGCGGGAACTTCACAGATACGCAGTATTTT.

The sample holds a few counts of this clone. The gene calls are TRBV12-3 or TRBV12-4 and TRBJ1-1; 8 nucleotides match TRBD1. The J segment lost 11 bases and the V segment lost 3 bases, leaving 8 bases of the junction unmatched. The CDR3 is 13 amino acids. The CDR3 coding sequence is TGTGCCAGCAGTTTCCGGGACAGGCCCCTGGCTTTCTTT. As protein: CASSFRDRPLAFF.

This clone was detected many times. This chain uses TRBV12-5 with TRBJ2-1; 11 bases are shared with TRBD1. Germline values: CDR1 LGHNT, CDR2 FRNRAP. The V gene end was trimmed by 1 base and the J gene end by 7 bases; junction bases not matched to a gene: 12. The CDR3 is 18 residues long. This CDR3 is CASGLEYSGTGGLNEQFF. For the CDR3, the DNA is TGTGCTAGTGGTTTGGAGTACTCCGGGACAGGGGGTTTGAATGAGCAGTTCTTC.

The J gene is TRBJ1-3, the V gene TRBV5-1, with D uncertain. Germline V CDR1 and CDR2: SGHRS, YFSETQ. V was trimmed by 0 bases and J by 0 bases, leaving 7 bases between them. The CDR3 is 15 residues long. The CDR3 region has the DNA TGCGCCAGCAGCTTGGGCCAAAGCTCTGGAAACACCATATATTTT. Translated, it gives CASSLGQSSGNTIYF.

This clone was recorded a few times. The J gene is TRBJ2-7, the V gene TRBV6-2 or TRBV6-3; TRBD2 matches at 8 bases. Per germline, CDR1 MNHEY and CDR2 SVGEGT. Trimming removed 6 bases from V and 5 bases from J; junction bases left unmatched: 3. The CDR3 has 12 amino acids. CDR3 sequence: CASRGLGHEQYF. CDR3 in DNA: TGTGCCAGCAGGGGACTAGGCCACGAGCAGTACTTC.

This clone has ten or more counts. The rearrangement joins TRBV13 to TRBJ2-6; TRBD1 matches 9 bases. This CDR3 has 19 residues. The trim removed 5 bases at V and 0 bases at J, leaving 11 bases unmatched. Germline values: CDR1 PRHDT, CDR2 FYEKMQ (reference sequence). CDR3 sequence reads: CASSTRRDRESSGANVLTF. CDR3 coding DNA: TGTGCCAGCAGCACCCGAAGGGACAGGGAGAGCTCTGGGGCCAACGTCCTGACTTTC.

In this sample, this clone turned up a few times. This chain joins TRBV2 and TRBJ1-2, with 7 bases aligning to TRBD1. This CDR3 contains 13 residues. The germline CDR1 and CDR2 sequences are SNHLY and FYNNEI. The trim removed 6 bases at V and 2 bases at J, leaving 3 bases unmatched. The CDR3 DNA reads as TGTGCCAGCAGAGGACAGGAAAACTATGGCTACACCTTC. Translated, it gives CASRGQENYGYTF.

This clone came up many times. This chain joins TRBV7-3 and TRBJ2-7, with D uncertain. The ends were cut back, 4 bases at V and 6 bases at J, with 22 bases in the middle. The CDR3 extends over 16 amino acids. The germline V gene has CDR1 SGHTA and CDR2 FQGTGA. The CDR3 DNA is TGTGCCAGCAGCTCCCGGGCAGACCTCCCTAAGGGCGAGCAGTACTTC. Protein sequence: CASSSRADLPKGEQYF.

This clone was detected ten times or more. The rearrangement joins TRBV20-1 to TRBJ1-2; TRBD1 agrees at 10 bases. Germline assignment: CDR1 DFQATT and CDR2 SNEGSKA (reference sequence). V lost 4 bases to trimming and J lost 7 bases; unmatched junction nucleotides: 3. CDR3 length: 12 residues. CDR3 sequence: CSAKGQGFGYTF. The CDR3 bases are TGCAGTGCTAAGGGACAGGGGTTTGGCTACACCTTC.

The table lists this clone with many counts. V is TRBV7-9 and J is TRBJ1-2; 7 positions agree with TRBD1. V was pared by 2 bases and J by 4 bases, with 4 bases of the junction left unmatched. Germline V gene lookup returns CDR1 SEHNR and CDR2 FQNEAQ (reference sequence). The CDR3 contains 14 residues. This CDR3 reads CASSLSDRAYGYTF. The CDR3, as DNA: TGTGCCAGCAGCTTATCAGACAGGGCCTATGGCTACACCTTC.